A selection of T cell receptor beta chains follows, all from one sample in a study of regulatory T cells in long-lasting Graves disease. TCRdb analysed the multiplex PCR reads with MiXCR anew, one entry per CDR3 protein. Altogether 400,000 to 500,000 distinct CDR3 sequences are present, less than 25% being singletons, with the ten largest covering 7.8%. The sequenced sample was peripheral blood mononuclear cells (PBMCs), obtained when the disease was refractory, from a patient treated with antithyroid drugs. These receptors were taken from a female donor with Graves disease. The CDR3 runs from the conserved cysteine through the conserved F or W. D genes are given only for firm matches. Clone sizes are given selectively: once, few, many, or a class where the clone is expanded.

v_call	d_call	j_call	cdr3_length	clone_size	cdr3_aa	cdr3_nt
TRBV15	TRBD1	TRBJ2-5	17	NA	CATSSLSRQGWIGTQYF	TGTGCCACCAGCAGCCTCTCCCGACAGGGCTGGATTGGGACCCAGTACTTC
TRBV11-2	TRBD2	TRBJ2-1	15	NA	CASSSLAGGGNEQFF	TGTGCCAGCAGCTCGCTAGCGGGAGGAGGCAATGAGCAGTTCTTC
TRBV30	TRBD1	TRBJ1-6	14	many	CAWRKDRGNSPLHF	TGTGCCTGGAGGAAGGACAGGGGAAATTCACCCCTCCACTTT
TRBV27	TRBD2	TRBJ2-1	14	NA	CASSISGSNARQFF	TGTGCCAGCAGTATCAGCGGGAGTAATGCTAGGCAGTTCTTC
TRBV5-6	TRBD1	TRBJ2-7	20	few	CASTPTGGMKGTGGPYEQYF	TGTGCCAGCACCCCTACTGGTGGGATGAAGGGGACAGGGGGCCCCTACGAGCAGTACTTC
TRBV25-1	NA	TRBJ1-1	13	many	CASSEYRTGEAFF	TGTGCCAGCAGTGAATATCGGACTGGTGAAGCTTTCTTT
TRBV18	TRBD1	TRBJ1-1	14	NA	CASSPKGANTEAFF	TGTGCCAGCTCACCAAAGGGGGCAAACACTGAAGCTTTCTTT
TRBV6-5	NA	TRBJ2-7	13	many	CASSWTDNYEQYF	TGTGCCAGCAGTTGGACAGACAACTACGAGCAGTACTTC
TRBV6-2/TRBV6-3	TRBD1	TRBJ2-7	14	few	CASSYVGGFYEQYF	TGTGCCAGCAGTTACGTAGGGGGCTTTTACGAGCAGTACTTC
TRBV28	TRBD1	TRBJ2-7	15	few	CASSRLGQSSYEQYF	TGTGCCAGCAGCCGTCTGGGACAGAGCTCCTACGAGCAGTACTTC
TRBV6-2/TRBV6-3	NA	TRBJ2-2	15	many	CASSLGGAGTGELFF	TGTGCCAGCAGTTTGGGGGGAGCGGGCACCGGGGAGCTGTTTTTT
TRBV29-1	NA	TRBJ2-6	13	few	CSVRASGANVLTF	TGCAGCGTTAGGGCCTCTGGGGCCAACGTCCTGACTTTC
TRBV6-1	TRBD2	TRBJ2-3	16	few	CASRKTSGRYPDTQYF	TGTGCCAGCAGGAAGACTAGCGGGAGGTATCCAGATACGCAGTATTTT
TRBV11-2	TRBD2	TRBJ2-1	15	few	CASSSLAGGIYEQFF	TGTGCCAGCAGCTCTCTAGCGGGAGGGATTTATGAGCAGTTCTTC
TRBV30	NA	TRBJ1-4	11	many	CAWAVNEKLFF	TGTGCCTGGGCTGTCAATGAAAAACTGTTTTTT
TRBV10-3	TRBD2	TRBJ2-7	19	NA	CAISEPGGLAGESAYEQYF	TGTGCCATCAGTGAACCCGGGGGACTAGCGGGAGAGTCTGCCTACGAGCAGTACTTC
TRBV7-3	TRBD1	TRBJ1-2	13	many	CASAPTGANGYTF	TGTGCCAGCGCCCCGACAGGGGCGAATGGCTACACCTTC
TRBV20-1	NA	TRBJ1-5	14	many	CSARASDENQPQHF	TGCAGTGCTAGAGCCTCAGACGAGAATCAGCCCCAGCATTTT
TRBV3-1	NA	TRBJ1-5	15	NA	CASSPFGFQNHPQHF	TGTGCCAGCAGCCCCTTCGGGTTTCAGAATCACCCCCAGCATTTT
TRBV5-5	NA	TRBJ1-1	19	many	CASSLNAAQGPSMNTEAFF	TGTGCCAGCAGCCTTAACGCGGCTCAGGGGCCCTCGATGAACACTGAAGCTTTCTTT
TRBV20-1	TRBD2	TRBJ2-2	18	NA	CSARPPNGAGVNTGELFF	TGCAGTGCTAGGCCCCCTAACGGAGCGGGAGTTAACACCGGGGAGCTGTTTTTT
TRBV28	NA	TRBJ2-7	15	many	CASSFLGEWYDEQYF	TGTGCCAGCAGTTTTTTAGGGGAATGGTACGACGAGCAGTACTTC
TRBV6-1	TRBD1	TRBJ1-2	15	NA	CASVRGQGIVYGYTF	TGTGCCAGCGTGCGGGGACAGGGAATTGTGTATGGCTACACCTTC
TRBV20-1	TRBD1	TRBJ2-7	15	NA	CSARDRQGIPYEQYF	TGCAGTGCTCGCGACCGACAGGGAATTCCCTACGAGCAGTACTTC
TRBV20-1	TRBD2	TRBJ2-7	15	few	CSARLTTGGTYEQYF	TGCAGTGCTAGACTAACCACGGGGGGAACCTACGAGCAGTACTTC
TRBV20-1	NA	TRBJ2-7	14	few	CSAEIPAAHYEQYF	TGCAGTGCCGAAATCCCAGCGGCCCACTACGAGCAGTACTTC
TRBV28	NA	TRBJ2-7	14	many	CASSLVGDPYEQYF	TGTGCCAGCAGTTTAGTGGGGGACCCCTACGAGCAGTACTTC
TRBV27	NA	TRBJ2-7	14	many	CASSPGTEAYEQYF	TGTGCCAGCAGTCCCGGGACGGAGGCTTACGAGCAGTACTTC
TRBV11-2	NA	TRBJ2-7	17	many	CASSLEITGPLSYEQYF	TGTGCCAGCAGCTTGGAGATCACAGGCCCCCTCTCCTACGAGCAGTACTTC
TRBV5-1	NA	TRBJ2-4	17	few	CASSPKLRARAKNIQYF	TGCGCCAGCAGCCCTAAGCTGCGGGCTCGAGCCAAAAACATTCAGTACTTC
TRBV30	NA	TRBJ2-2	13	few	CAWATVNTGELFF	TGTGCCTGGGCGACTGTGAACACCGGGGAGCTGTTTTTT
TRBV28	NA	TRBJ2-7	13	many	CASTGTFSYEQYF	TGTGCCAGCACCGGGACCTTCTCCTACGAGCAGTACTTC
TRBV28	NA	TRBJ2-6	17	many	CASSLTGALSGANVLTF	TGTGCCAGCAGTTTAACGGGGGCTCTCTCTGGGGCCAACGTCCTGACTTTC
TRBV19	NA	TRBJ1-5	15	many	CASSIDTLGNQPQHF	TGTGCCAGTAGTATAGACACGTTGGGAAATCAGCCCCAGCATTTT
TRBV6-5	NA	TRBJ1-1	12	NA	CASSSSGTEAFF	TGTGCCAGCAGTTCCTCTGGCACTGAAGCTTTCTTT
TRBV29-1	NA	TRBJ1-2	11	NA	CSVDRAAGYTF	TGCAGCGTTGACAGGGCCGCTGGCTACACCTTC
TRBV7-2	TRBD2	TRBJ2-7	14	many	CASSPRTSSYEQYF	TGTGCCAGCAGCCCGCGGACTAGTTCCTACGAGCAGTACTTC
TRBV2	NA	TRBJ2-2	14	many	CASSEVRNTGELFF	TGTGCCAGCAGTGAAGTCAGGAACACCGGGGAGCTGTTTTTT
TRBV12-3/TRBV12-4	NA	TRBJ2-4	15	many	CASSFPTLAKNIQYF	TGTGCCAGCAGTTTCCCAACCCTAGCCAAAAACATTCAGTACTTC
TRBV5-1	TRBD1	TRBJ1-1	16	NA	CASSATGGPTNTEAFF	TGCGCCAGCAGCGCGACAGGGGGGCCCACGAACACTGAAGCTTTCTTT
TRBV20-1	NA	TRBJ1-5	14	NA	CSARMRRFYQPQHF	TGCAGTGCTAGGATGAGGAGGTTTTATCAGCCCCAGCATTTT
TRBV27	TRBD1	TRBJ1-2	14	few	CASRPQGALAGYTF	TGTGCCAGCAGGCCACAGGGGGCGCTTGCTGGCTACACCTTC
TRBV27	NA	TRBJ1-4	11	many	CASRRGEKLFF	TGTGCCAGCAGAAGGGGGGAAAAACTGTTTTTT
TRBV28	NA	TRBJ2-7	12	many	CASSPPGLEQYF	TGTGCCAGCAGTCCCCCGGGACTCGAGCAGTACTTC
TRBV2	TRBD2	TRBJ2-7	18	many	CASSEAGTSGRFGYEQHF	TGTGCCAGCAGTGAGGCTGGGACTAGCGGGAGGTTCGGCTACGAGCAGCACTTC
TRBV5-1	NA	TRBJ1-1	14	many	CASSFRTADTEAFF	TGCGCCAGCAGCTTCCGCACGGCGGACACTGAAGCTTTCTTT
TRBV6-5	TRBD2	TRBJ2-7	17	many	CASSYSASGVSSYEQYF	TGTGCCAGCAGTTACTCGGCTAGCGGGGTGAGCTCCTACGAGCAGTACTTC
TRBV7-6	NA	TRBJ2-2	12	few	CATWIGTGELFF	TGTGCCACCTGGATAGGGACCGGGGAGCTGTTTTTT
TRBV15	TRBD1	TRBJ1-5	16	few	CATSRERTGGNQPQHF	TGTGCCACCAGCAGAGAAAGGACAGGGGGCAATCAGCCCCAGCATTTT
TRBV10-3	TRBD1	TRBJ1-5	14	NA	CATGVSGGYQPQHF	TGTGCCACGGGGGTTTCAGGGGGGTATCAGCCCCAGCATTTT
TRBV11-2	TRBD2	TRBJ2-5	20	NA	CASSLELWTSGRPYQETQYF	TGTGCCAGCAGCTTAGAGCTGTGGACTAGCGGGAGACCATACCAAGAGACCCAGTACTTC
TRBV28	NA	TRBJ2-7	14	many	CASSRHGTIYEQYF	TGTGCCAGCAGTCGGCACGGGACCATCTACGAGCAGTACTTC
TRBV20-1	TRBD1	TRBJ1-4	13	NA	CSARGTGAEKLFF	TGCAGTGCCCGAGGGACAGGGGCCGAAAAACTGTTTTTT